This passage covers 26 T cell receptor beta chains from one sample sequenced in a study of cytotoxic CD8 clonotypes in ibrutinib-treated CLL. Here immunoSEQ multiplex PCR was the method, and the copy in TCRdb shows in-frame clones only, minus some. The sample shows some 84,000 clones, approximately 86% of them seen only once. This material consisted of PBMCs, taken before ibrutinib treatment. These receptors came from a human donor with chronic lymphocytic leukemia.

The rearrangement uses TRBV6-5 and TRBJ1-5; D possibly corresponds to TRBD1 (5 bases). The CDR3 sequence is 13 residues long. Trimming cost V 5 bases and J 7 bases, with 12 bases left between them. CDR1 and CDR2 (germline): MNHEY, SVGAGI. The CDR3 DNA follows: TGTGCCAGCAGTCGGACCCAGGGCCAGCCCCAGCATTTT. Translated: CASSRTQGQPQHF.

This clone was observed once. This chain links TRBV9 with TRBJ1-2; 8 bases fit TRBD1. Trimming at V came to 2 bases and at J to 4 bases, leaving 4 bases not matched to a gene. The CDR3 covers 14 residues. Germline assignment: CDR1 SGDLS and CDR2 YYNGEE. The CDR3 sequence is CASSVEDRGYGYTF. The CDR3 bases are TGTGCCAGCAGCGTCGAAGACAGGGGCTATGGCTACACCTTC.

The chain is built from TRBV7-6 and TRBJ1-5, with TRBD1 matching over 8 bases. The CDR3 contains 14 residues. The germline V gene has CDR1 SGHVS and CDR2 FNYEAQ. J was trimmed by 3 bases and V by 3 bases; bases with no gene match: 1. CDR3 in DNA: TGTGCCAGCAGCTTGACAGGGGCCAATCAGCCCCAGCATTTT. Translating it yields CASSLTGANQPQHF.

The chain is built from TRBV2 and TRBJ2-7, with D possibly matching TRBD2 (5 bases). Germline V lookup: CDR1 SNHLY, CDR2 FYNNEI. Trimming shortened V by 8 bases and J by 1 base, and 15 bases separated the two germline ends. This CDR3 region has 14 residues. The CDR3 region is CASSRERSSYEQYF. DNA for the CDR3: TGTGCCAGCTCGAGGGAGCGGTCATCCTACGAGCAGTACTTC.

This clone was counted between two and nine times. This sequence joins TRBV2 and TRBJ2-1; 9 bases map to TRBD2. The trim removed 6 bases at V and 4 bases at J, leaving 1 base unmatched. This CDR3 is 13 amino acids long. Germline V gene lookup returns CDR1 SNHLY and CDR2 FYNNEI. For the CDR3, the DNA is TGTGCCAGCAGGGGACTAGCATACAATGAGCAGTTCTTC. Residues: CASRGLAYNEQFF.

The chain combines TRBV6-5 with TRBJ1-5, with TRBD1 identical over 10 bases. V dropped 5 bases and J dropped 9; count of bases not matched to a gene: 7. The CDR3 has 14 amino acids. Germline CDR1 and CDR2: MNHEY and SVGAGI. CDR3 DNA sequence: TGTGCCAGCAGTCCGCGACAGGGGGCGCGGCCCCAGCATTTT. It codes for CASSPRQGARPQHF.

The rearrangement joins TRBV25-1 to TRBJ1-1; D is unclear. There are 11 residues in the CDR3. Trimming removed 4 bases from V and 7 bases from J, with 7 bases in between. Per the germline V gene, CDR1 is MGHDK and CDR2 is SYGVNS. CDR3 sequence reads: CASSVIGEAFF. In DNA, the CDR3 is TGTGCCAGCAGTGTCATCGGTGAAGCTTTCTTT.

This chain links TRBV28 with TRBJ2-7; D might be TRBD1 (9 bases). The V gene's germline CDR1 is MDHEN and CDR2 SYDVKM. V shed 5 bases and J shed 1 base, with 18 bases lying between them. The length of the CDR3 is 16 residues. CDR3 DNA sequence: TGTGCCAGCAGTAACACGGGGGGGACAGGGTCCTACGAGCAGTACTTC. Translated: CASSNTGGTGSYEQYF.

V gene TRBV6-1 combines with J gene TRBJ1-4; D is ambiguous. Germline V gene sequence: CDR1 MNHNS, CDR2 SASEGT. The CDR3 runs to 14 residues. V was clipped by 6 bases and J by 7 bases, with 15 bases between them. The CDR3 DNA follows: TGTGCCAGCAGCGTTCACGGGGTACGTGAAAAACTGTTTTTT. It is translated as CASSVHGVREKLFF.

J is TRBJ1-2 and V is TRBV6-6; D remains ambiguous. Germline values: CDR1 MNHNY, CDR2 SVGAGI (reference sequence). There are 13 residues in the CDR3. The ends were cut back, 6 bases at V and 5 bases at J, with 13 bases in the middle. CDR3 region: CASRIVDRYGYTF. The CDR3 DNA reads TGTGCCAGCAGGATAGTGGATAGGTATGGCTACACCTTC.

The chain uses TRBV9 and TRBJ2-3, with 14 bases matching TRBD2. CDR1 SGDLS and CDR2 YYNGEE come from the germline V gene. V shed 3 bases, J shed 2 bases, and the junction held 5 bases outside the gene matches. The CDR3 extends over 17 amino acids. As DNA, the CDR3 is TGTGCCAGCAGCGCCCCGGGACTAGCGGGAGTCACAGATACGCAGTATTTT. Translation gives CASSAPGLAGVTDTQYF.

The V call is TRBV13, the J call TRBJ2-5; D unresolved. Trimming cost V 4 bases and J 7 bases, with 10 bases left between them. Germline-derived CDR1 and CDR2 are PRHDT and FYEKMQ (reference sequence). The CDR3 contains 12 residues. The CDR3 nucleotides are TGTGCCAGCAGCTCCGCGCCAGGGACCCAGTACTTC. It yields the protein CASSSAPGTQYF.

The V call is TRBV15, the J call TRBJ2-1; D not certain. The CDR3 sequence is 12 residues long. The V gene's germline CDR1 is LNHNV and CDR2 YYDKDF (reference sequence). V gave up 1 base and J gave up 7 bases, with 5 bases separating them. For the CDR3, the DNA is TGTGCCACCAGCAGAGGGGTAAATGAGCAGTTCTTC. This codes for CATSRGVNEQFF. The entire variable domain, with the rest obtained from reference TRBV15 and TRBJ2-1, is as follows: DAMVIQNPRYQVTQFGKPVTLSCSQTLNHNVMYWYQQKSSQAPKLLFHYYDKDFNNEADTPDNFQSRRPNTSFCFLDIRSPGLGDTAMYLCATSRGVNEQFFGPGTRLTVL.

The chain couples TRBV25-1 to TRBJ2-5, with TRBD1 as a possible D gene (5 bases). V lost 4 bases and J lost 0, with 9 bases in between. The CDR3 covers 14 residues. Germline V gene lookup returns CDR1 MGHDK and CDR2 SYGVNS. The CDR3 coding sequence is TGTGCCAGCAGTGGACAGAAGTACCAAGAGACCCAGTACTTC. This codes for CASSGQKYQETQYF.

The CDR3 protein is CASSLMEASGVTRYFYNEQFF. The CDR3, as DNA: TGCGCCAGCAGCTTGATGGAGGCGTCAGGGGTAACTAGATATTTCTACAATGAGCAGTTCTTC. V usage is TRBV5-1 and J usage is TRBJ2-1; TRBD1 is a possible D gene (6 bases). The CDR3 contains 21 residues. Between the trimmed V and J ends, which lost 1 base and 3 bases, there was a span of 29 bases. The germline CDR1 and CDR2 sequences are SGHRS and YFSETQ.

The chain links TRBV5-1 to TRBJ2-7; 8 bases are a match to TRBD1. Germline assignment: CDR1 SGHRS and CDR2 YFSETQ. This CDR3 is 15 amino acids long. V was clipped by 4 bases and J by 4 bases; unmatched bases: 10. CDR3 nucleotide sequence: TGCGCCAGCAGCCCGGGGACAGGCGGAAGATACGAGCAGTACTTC. Amino acid sequence: CASSPGTGGRYEQYF.

This clone was picked up a small number of times. The rearrangement joins TRBV6-5 to TRBJ2-7, with TRBD2 matching over 8 bases. After removal of 2 bases from V and 4 bases from J, the junction contained 4 bases not matched to a gene. The germline gives CDR1 MNHEY, CDR2 SVGAGI. This CDR3 region has 14 residues. The CDR3 DNA follows: TGTGCCAGCAGTTACCGGGGGGGCTGGTACGAGCAGTACTTC. Encoded protein: CASSYRGGWYEQYF.

V usage is TRBV27 and J usage is TRBJ1-1; 8 bases map to TRBD1. This CDR3 has 15 amino acids. Germline CDR1 and CDR2: MNHEY and SMNVEV (reference sequence). V lost 3 bases and J lost 3; bases outside the gene matches: 6. CDR3 sequence (DNA): TGTGCCAGCAGTTTCCGACAGGGGCAAGACACTGAAGCTTTCTTT. Translating gives CASSFRQGQDTEAFF.

V and J are TRBV15 and TRBJ1-2; no reliable D call. The germline CDR1 and CDR2 sequences are LNHNV and YYDKDF (reference sequence). The CDR3 has 14 residues. Trimming took off 6 bases at V and 2 bases at J, with 13 bases between the two ends. The CDR3 reads CATRDRHTNYGYTF. CDR3 nucleotides: TGTGCCACCAGGGACCGTCATACCAACTATGGCTACACCTTC.

This rearrangement joins TRBV9 to TRBJ2-5, with 11 bases aligning to TRBD2. V lost 2 bases, J lost 4 bases, and 7 bases stayed unmatched. The CDR3 has 16 amino acids. Germline V gene sequence: CDR1 SGDLS, CDR2 YYNGEE. The CDR3 DNA is TGTGCCAGCAGCGTCTATTCCGGACTAGCGGGAGAGACCCAGTACTTC. Translating it yields CASSVYSGLAGETQYF.

This clone has a single count. The J gene is TRBJ2-7, the V gene TRBV14; weak D call: TRBD1 (5 bases). Germline V gives CDR1 SGHDN, CDR2 FVKESK. The CDR3 is 17 residues long. V lost 5 bases and J lost 2, with 22 bases in between. This CDR3 reads CASSSRTPAQDPYEQYF. CDR3 nucleotide sequence: TGTGCCAGCAGCTCGAGAACCCCGGCACAGGACCCCTACGAGCAGTACTTC.

The chain recombines TRBV29-1 with TRBJ2-7; 7 nucleotides match TRBD2. V lost 1 base, J lost 3 bases, and 3 bases stayed unmatched. Germline CDR1 and CDR2: SQVTM and ANQGSEA. CDR3 length equals 13 residues. Written as DNA, the CDR3 is TGCAGCGTTGAAGCTAGCGGTTACTACGAGCAGTACTTC. Residues: CSVEASGYYEQYF.

Here the CDR3 reads CASRSGTGRYEQYF. CDR3 sequence (DNA): TGTGCCAGCCGATCCGGGACAGGGCGCTACGAGCAGTACTTC. The chain carries TRBV27 and TRBJ2-7; 9 bases match TRBD1. The junction had 8 bases not matched to a gene; V was cut back by 8 bases and J by 3 bases. This CDR3 has 14 residues. CDR1 and CDR2 from the germline V gene are MNHEY and SMNVEV (reference sequence).

The chain recombines TRBV6-5 with TRBJ1-5; 7 positions match TRBD1. Germline CDR1 and CDR2: MNHEY and SVGAGI. With V trimmed by 6 bases and J by 4 bases, 6 bases remained unmatched. This CDR3 region has 14 residues. The CDR3 protein is CASRSPGGNQPQHF. In DNA form, the CDR3 reads TGTGCCAGCAGATCCCCAGGGGGGAATCAGCCCCAGCATTTT.

CDR3 region: CASSLAPGQGALNYGYTF. The CDR3 DNA reads as TGTGCCAGCAGCTTAGCGCCGGGACAGGGGGCTCTAAATTATGGCTACACCTTC. The chain couples TRBV7-8 to TRBJ1-2, with 12 nucleotides matching TRBD1. Per the germline V gene, CDR1 is SGHVS and CDR2 is FQNEAQ. CDR3 length equals 18 residues. V trimming: 0 bases; J trimming: 5 bases; junction bases outside the gene matches: 10.

This clone occurred once. The rearrangement links TRBV28 to TRBJ1-2, with D hard to call. The CDR3 length is 12 residues. Germline V gene data show CDR1 as MDHEN and CDR2 as SYDVKM. Deletions cut 3 bases from V and 10 bases from J, with 12 bases between. CDR3 nucleotides: TGTGCCAGCAGTTTCCAGCGGGCCTACTACACCTTC. Protein product: CASSFQRAYYTF.